Presented here are 6 T cell receptor beta chains from one specimen sequenced in a study of blood T cells in healthy people across ages. A second 7 to 11 cycle PCR used barcoded and J-beta primers. Via MiXCR, TCRdb re-called the 5' RACE reads, giving one row per CDR3 protein. This sample has about 760,000 distinct CDR3 sequences, with 56% found just once. Specimen: blood. Source of these receptors: a man aged 35 to 55 in good health.

V usage is TRBV5-4 and J usage is TRBJ2-1; 9 bases are shared with TRBD2. Per the germline V gene, CDR1 is SGHNT and CDR2 is YYREEE (reference sequence). V was clipped by 4 bases and J by 4 bases; unmatched bases: 9. The CDR3 spans 16 residues. CDR3 sequence: CASSTNSGGKYNEQFF. CDR3 nucleotides: TGTGCCAGCAGCACAAATAGCGGGGGCAAATACAATGAGCAGTTCTTC.

This chain connects TRBV28 to TRBJ2-7; 8 nucleotides agree with TRBD1. Unmatched junction bases numbered 7, after V lost 8 bases and J lost 1 base. CDR3 size: 14 residues. CDR1 is MDHEN and CDR2 is SYDVKM in the germline V gene. The CDR3 sequence: CASHPGGSSYEQYF. The CDR3 DNA reads TGTGCCAGCCACCCAGGGGGCAGTTCCTACGAGCAGTACTTC.

The chain combines TRBV5-1 with TRBJ2-3, with D unclear. V was clipped by 0 bases and J by 4 bases, with 12 bases between them. The germline gives CDR1 SGHRS, CDR2 YFSETQ. The CDR3 sequence is 15 residues long. The CDR3 is CASSLVGLDSDTQYF. The CDR3 DNA reads as TGCGCCAGCAGCTTGGTTGGGTTAGACTCAGATACGCAGTATTTT. The entire variable domain, with the rest obtained from reference TRBV5-1 and TRBJ2-3, is as follows: KAGVTQTPRYLIKTRGQQVTLSCSPISGHRSVSWYQQTPGQGLQFLFEYFSETQRNKGNFPGRFSGRQFSNSRSEMNVSTLELGDSALYLCASSLVGLDSDTQYFGPGTRLTVL.

The table lists this clonotype with a few counts. The CDR3 here is CATMDRSNSPLHF. CDR3 nucleotides: TGTGCCACCATGGACAGAAGTAATTCACCCCTCCACTTT. The chain recombines TRBV10-3 with TRBJ1-6, with D perhaps TRBD1 (6 bases). Per germline, CDR1 ENHRY and CDR2 SYGVKD. The CDR3 covers 13 residues. Between the trimmed V and J ends, which lost 10 bases and 6 bases, there was a span of 13 bases.

The chain combines TRBV2 with TRBJ2-1, with 12 bases lining up with TRBD2. CDR1 is SNHLY and CDR2 is FYNNEI in the germline V gene. The CDR3 sequence is 15 residues long. V lost 5 bases and J lost 9; bases outside the gene matches: 8. CDR3 protein: CASSSTSGGLSEQFF. The CDR3, as DNA: TGTGCCAGCAGTTCCACTAGCGGGGGGCTCAGTGAGCAGTTCTTC.

The rearrangement joins TRBV5-1 to TRBJ2-5; 9 bases line up with TRBD2. CDR3 length: 18 amino acids. Germline V gene lookup returns CDR1 SGHRS and CDR2 YFSETQ. Germline trimming cut 0 bases from V and 2 bases from J; bases unmatched to any gene: 11. CDR3 bases: TGCGCCAGCAGCTTGGATGGCTGGGTAGCGGGGGAACAAGAGACCCAGTACTTC. This sequence encodes CASSLDGWVAGEQETQYF. The whole variable domain, filled in from reference TRBV5-1 and TRBJ2-5, reads KAGVTQTPRYLIKTRGQQVTLSCSPISGHRSVSWYQQTPGQGLQFLFEYFSETQRNKGNFPGRFSGRQFSNSRSEMNVSTLELGDSALYLCASSLDGWVAGEQETQYFGPGTRLLVL.